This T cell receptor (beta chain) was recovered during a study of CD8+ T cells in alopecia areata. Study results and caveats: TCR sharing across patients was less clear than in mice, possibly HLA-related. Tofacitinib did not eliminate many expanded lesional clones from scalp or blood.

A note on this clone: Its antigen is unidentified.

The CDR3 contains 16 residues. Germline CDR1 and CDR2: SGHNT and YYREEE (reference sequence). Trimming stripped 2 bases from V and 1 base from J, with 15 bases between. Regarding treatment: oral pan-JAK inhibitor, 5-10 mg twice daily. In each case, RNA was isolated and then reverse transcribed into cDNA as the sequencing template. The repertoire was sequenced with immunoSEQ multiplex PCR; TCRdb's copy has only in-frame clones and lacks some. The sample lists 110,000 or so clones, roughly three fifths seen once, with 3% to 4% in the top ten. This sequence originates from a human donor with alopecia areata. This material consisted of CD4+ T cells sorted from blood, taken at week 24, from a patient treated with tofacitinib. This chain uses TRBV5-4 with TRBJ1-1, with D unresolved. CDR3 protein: CASSLPMGSGNTEAFF. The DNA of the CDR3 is TGTGCCAGCAGCTTACCGATGGGTTCGGGGAACACTGAAGCTTTCTTT.